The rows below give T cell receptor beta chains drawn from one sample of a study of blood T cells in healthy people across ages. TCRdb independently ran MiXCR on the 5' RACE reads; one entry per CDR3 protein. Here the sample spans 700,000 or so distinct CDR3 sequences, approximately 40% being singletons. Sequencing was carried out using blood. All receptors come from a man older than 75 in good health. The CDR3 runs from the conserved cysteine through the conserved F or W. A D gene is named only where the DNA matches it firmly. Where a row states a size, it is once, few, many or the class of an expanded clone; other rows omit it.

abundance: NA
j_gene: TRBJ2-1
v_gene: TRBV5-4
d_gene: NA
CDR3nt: TGTGCCAGCAGCCCTAGGACTATGGGGATAATGGATGAGCAGTTCTTC
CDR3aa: CASSPRTMGIMDEQFF

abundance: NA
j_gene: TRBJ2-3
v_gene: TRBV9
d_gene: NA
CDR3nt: TGTGCCAGCAGCGGAGTAGCGTTTGACACAGATACGCAGTATTTT
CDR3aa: CASSGVAFDTDTQYF

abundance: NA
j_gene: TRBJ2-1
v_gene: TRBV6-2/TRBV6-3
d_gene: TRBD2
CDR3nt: TGTGCCAGCAGTTCGCCTATCCTAACTAGCGGGATTAAGGATGAGCAGTTCTTC
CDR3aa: CASSSPILTSGIKDEQFF

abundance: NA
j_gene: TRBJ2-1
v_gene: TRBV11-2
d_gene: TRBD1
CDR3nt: TGTGCCAGCAGCTTACCCGGGACAGGGGGGTCCAATGAGCAGTTCTTC
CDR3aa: CASSLPGTGGSNEQFF

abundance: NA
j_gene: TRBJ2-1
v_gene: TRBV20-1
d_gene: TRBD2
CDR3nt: TGCAGTGCTAGAGAAGGGTTAGCGGGGGGCGATGAGCAGTTCTTC
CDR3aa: CSAREGLAGGDEQFF

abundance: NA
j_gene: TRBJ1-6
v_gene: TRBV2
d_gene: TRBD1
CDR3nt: TGTGCCAGCAGTTCGACAGGGACGAGCTCCTATAATTCACCCCTCCACTTT
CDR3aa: CASSSTGTSSYNSPLHF

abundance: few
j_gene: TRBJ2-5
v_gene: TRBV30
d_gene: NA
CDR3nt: TGTGCCTGGAGTGTACGGGGAGAGACCCAGTACTTC
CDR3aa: CAWSVRGETQYF

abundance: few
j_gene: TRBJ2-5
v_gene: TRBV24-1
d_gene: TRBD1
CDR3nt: TGTGCCACCAGTGACCCTGGGACAGGGGGCAGAGAGACCCAGTACTTC
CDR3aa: CATSDPGTGGRETQYF

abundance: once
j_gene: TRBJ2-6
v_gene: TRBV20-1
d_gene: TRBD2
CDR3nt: TGCAGTGCTGCAGCGGGAGGGCCTGGGGCCAACGTCCTGACTTTC
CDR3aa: CSAAAGGPGANVLTF

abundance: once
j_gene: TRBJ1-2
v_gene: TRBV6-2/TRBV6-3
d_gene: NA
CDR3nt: TGTGCCAGCGGGACGGATAACTATGGCTACACCTTC
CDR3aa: CASGTDNYGYTF

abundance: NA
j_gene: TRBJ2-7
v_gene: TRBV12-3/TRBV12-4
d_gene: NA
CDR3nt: TGTGCCAGCAGCCATGACAGGGAGGTAGAATACGAGCAGTACTTC
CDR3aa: CASSHDREVEYEQYF

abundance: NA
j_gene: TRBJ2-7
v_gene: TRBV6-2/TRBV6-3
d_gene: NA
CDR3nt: TGTGCCAGCAGTTACAGGCGGAATGTTGGCGAGCAGTACTTC
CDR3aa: CASSYRRNVGEQYF

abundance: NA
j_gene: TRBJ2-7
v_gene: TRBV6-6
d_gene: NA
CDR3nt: TGTGCCAGCAGTTACGTCAACGAGCAGTACTTC
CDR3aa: CASSYVNEQYF

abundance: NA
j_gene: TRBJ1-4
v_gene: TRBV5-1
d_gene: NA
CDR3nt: TGCGCCAGCAGCTTGCTCCTCGGATCTAATGAAAAACTGTTTTTT
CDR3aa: CASSLLLGSNEKLFF

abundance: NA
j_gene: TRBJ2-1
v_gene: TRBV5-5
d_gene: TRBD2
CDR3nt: TGTGCCAGCAGCTTGGAGGTGTGGCTAGCGGGAGCAAGTGAGCAGTTCTTC
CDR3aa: CASSLEVWLAGASEQFF

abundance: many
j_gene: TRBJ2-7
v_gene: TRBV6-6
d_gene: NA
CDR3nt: TGTGCCAGCAGTTACTCCGGGGTGGACGAGCAGTACTTC
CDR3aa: CASSYSGVDEQYF

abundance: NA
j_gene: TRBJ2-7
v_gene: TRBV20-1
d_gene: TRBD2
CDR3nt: TGCAGTGCTAGATCTGCAGCGGGAGGTGCCACTTACGAGCAGTACTTC
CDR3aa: CSARSAAGGATYEQYF